This TCR beta chain was found in a study of cytomegalovirus exposure and HLA in healthy donors. This CDR3 comprises 12 residues. Per the germline V gene, CDR1 is LNHNV and CDR2 is YYDKDF (reference sequence). V lost 0 bases to trimming and J lost 9 bases, with 6 bases between them. Primers for the PCR totalled 60 Vbeta and 13 Jbeta. In the authors' workflow: Roughly 83 million unique TCR beta chains, roughly 11 million of them shared, were counted by a later analysis. Only in-frame clones appear in the TCRdb table, and some are missing; sequencing was by immunoSEQ multiplex PCR. The V and J calls and clone size were taken over from that table, and D and trimming were inferred from the DNA. The sample carries 70,000 to 100,000 clones, 55% to 75% recorded once. Findings and limits, study-wide: A later analysis appeared to link common viral pathogens to several of the most significant clusters. A later examination showed that TCR association rates differed by HLA locus, with DRB1 most and HLA-C fewest. Being productive about 87% or about 30% of the time was typical of most TCR beta V segments in an earlier analysis.

Regarding this clone: Antigen specificity is unknown.

The receptor's source is a man aged 50 to 59 in good health and CMV-seronegative. The rearrangement uses TRBV15 and TRBJ1-5, with D uncertain. Sequenced sample: PBMCs. CDR3 loop: CATSRDRGPQHF. CDR3 DNA: TGTGCCACCAGCAGAGACCGGGGGCCCCAGCATTTT.